The 25 T cell receptor beta chains in this list originate from one sample, sequenced in a study of T cells in Graves' hyperthyroidism and ophthalmopathy. Amplification of TCR beta CDR3 regions was performed using RNA transcripts as template. The study used the HTBI primer set for a first-round RT-PCR of the TCR CDR3. TCRdb re-analysed the multiplex PCR reads in MiXCR, keeping a single row per CDR3 protein. The sample consists of approximately 560,000 distinct CDR3 sequences, approximately 44% of them appearing once. Sequenced sample: peripheral blood or thyroid tissue (not recorded which). The source of these receptors is a woman in her late teens or twenties with Graves' hyperthyroidism.

The chain carries TRBV7-2 and TRBJ1-5; 11 bases map to TRBD1. This CDR3 contains 16 residues. After removal of 8 bases from V and 6 bases from J, the junction contained 12 bases not matched to a gene. Germline V CDR1 and CDR2: SGHTA, FQGNSA. In DNA, the CDR3 is TGTGCCAGCCGGGAGGGGACAGGGGGTTTTAGTCAGCCCCAGCATTTT. Protein: CASREGTGGFSQPQHF.

The genes are TRBV7-9 and TRBJ1-1; perhaps TRBD1 as D (6 bases). The length of the CDR3 is 16 residues. Trimming cost V 6 bases and J 1 base, with 18 bases left between them. From germline, CDR1 is SEHNR and CDR2 FQNEAQ (reference sequence). CDR3 sequence reads: CASRGGGQIPNTEAFF. The CDR3 bases are TGTGCCAGCAGGGGGGGGGGCCAAATCCCGAACACTGAAGCTTTCTTT.

This clonotype has just a few counts. The chain joins TRBV20-1 to TRBJ1-5; D is possibly TRBD1 (5 bases). The V and J ends lost 5 bases and 4 bases respectively, with 12 bases between them. The CDR3 runs 13 residues. Looked up from germline, CDR1 is DFQATT and CDR2 is SNEGSKA (reference sequence). CDR3 sequence reads: CSALPQGNQPQHF. DNA for the CDR3: TGCAGTGCTCTTCCCCAGGGTAATCAGCCCCAGCATTTT.

This clonotype was picked up one time. This could be a read error, since a much larger clone is one nucleotide away. The chain combines TRBV2 with TRBJ1-1; the match to TRBD1 covers 8 bases. Trimming at V came to 6 bases and at J to 4 bases, leaving 10 bases not matched to a gene. Germline V lookup: CDR1 SNHLY, CDR2 FYNNEI. The CDR3 is 15 amino acids. The CDR3: CASSAHDRGGTEAFF. The CDR3 DNA reads as TGTGCCAGCAGCGCTCATGACAGGGGTGGCACTGAAGCTTTCTTT.

This chain links TRBV2 with TRBJ2-7, with TRBD1 identical over 7 bases. This CDR3 contains 13 residues. CDR1 is SNHLY, CDR2 FYNNEI, per germline. After removal of 1 base from V and 5 bases from J, the junction contained 2 bases not matched to a gene. CDR3 amino acids: CASSEGRGNEQYF. The CDR3 coding sequence is TGTGCCAGCAGTGAAGGCAGGGGGAACGAGCAGTACTTC.

The J gene is TRBJ2-7, the V gene TRBV6-5; tentative D call: TRBD2 (5 bases). CDR1 and CDR2 from the germline V gene are MNHEY and SVGAGI. The length of the CDR3 is 17 residues. The V end lost 6 bases, the J end lost 0 bases, and 21 bases lay between the germline ends. This CDR3 reads CASSEPLRRRSSYEQYF. CDR3 DNA: TGTGCCAGCAGCGAGCCGCTCAGGAGGCGAAGCTCCTACGAGCAGTACTTC.

This clonotype was counted a few times. This chain links TRBV7-2 with TRBJ1-5; D is possibly TRBD1 (6 bases). V was cut by 2 bases and J by 0 bases, with 14 bases left in between. This CDR3 comprises 17 residues. Germline CDR1 and CDR2: SGHTA and FQGNSA. CDR3 sequence: CASSLQGIRDSNQPQHF. The CDR3 nucleotides are TGTGCCAGCAGCTTACAGGGGATTAGGGATAGCAATCAGCCCCAGCATTTT.

A remark on this clonotype: The junction and the germline gene differ at one end; a read error may be behind it. The chain combines TRBV10-3 with TRBJ1-1, with TRBD1 matching over 8 bases. Germline CDR1 is ENHRY and CDR2 is SYGVKD. The CDR3 loop spans 13 amino acids. The CDR3 is CASRTDRGSETFF. CDR3 bases: TGTGCCAGCAGGACCGACAGGGGAAGTGAAACTTTCTTT.

The genes are TRBV7-9 and TRBJ2-7; no firm D call. V lost 5 bases, J lost 3 bases, and 11 bases lay in between. The CDR3 is made up of 13 amino acids. Looked up from germline, CDR1 is SEHNR and CDR2 is FQNEAQ (reference sequence). CDR3 DNA sequence: TGTGCCAGCAGCAGGGTTAAAGGCTACGAGCAGTACTTC. Protein: CASSRVKGYEQYF.

On this clonotype itself: The junction shows a germline mismatch at one end, possibly a read error. The CDR3 DNA reads TGTGCCAGCAGTGAAAGAGAGTCCTATGGCTACACCTTC. Translated, it gives CASSERESYGYTF. J is TRBJ1-2 and V is TRBV10-3, with unresolved D. The CDR3 loop spans 13 amino acids. Germline V gene sequence: CDR1 ENHRY, CDR2 SYGVKD.

This sequence joins TRBV6-1 and TRBJ1-1; possibly TRBD1 for D (5 bases). This CDR3 spans 12 amino acids. Germline V gene sequence: CDR1 MNHNS, CDR2 SASEGT. V gave up 7 bases and J gave up 0 bases, with 6 bases separating them. The CDR3 DNA reads TGTGCCAGCACGGACATGAACACTGAAGCTTTCTTT. This gives the protein CASTDMNTEAFF.

The rearrangement links TRBV12-3 or TRBV12-4 to TRBJ2-2, with no clear D. This CDR3 is built from 14 residues. V lost 3 bases and J lost 6, with 11 bases in between. In DNA form, the CDR3 reads TGTGCCAGCAGTTTGAGCAGGTTCGCCGGGGAGCTGTTTTTT. Translated, it gives CASSLSRFAGELFF.

The rearrangement uses TRBV9 and TRBJ1-1; TRBD1 matches 8 bases. J lost 0 bases, V lost 4 bases, and 8 bases had no gene match. The CDR3 spans 16 residues. Germline V lookup: CDR1 SGDLS, CDR2 YYNGEE. The CDR3 protein is CASSPPGQVMNTEAFF. DNA for the CDR3: TGTGCCAGCAGCCCCCCGGGACAGGTCATGAACACTGAAGCTTTCTTT.

This clonotype came up many times. This sequence joins TRBV7-2 and TRBJ1-1; D unclear. The CDR3 consists of 14 residues. Germline CDR1 and CDR2: SGHTA and FQGNSA. Trimming cost V 1 base and J 4 bases, with 10 bases left between them. CDR3 nucleotides: TGTGCCAGCAGCTTAGTAAGGGAGGTCACTGAAGCTTTCTTT. It translates to CASSLVREVTEAFF.

Only a few counts were recorded for this clonotype. The V and J genes are TRBV5-1 and TRBJ2-7; no definite D call. The CDR3 is 13 amino acids. Germline V gene sequence: CDR1 SGHRS, CDR2 YFSETQ. Trimming pared 6 bases from V and 1 base from J, leaving 11 bases between. CDR3 in amino acids: CASMAGRSYEQYF. CDR3 nucleotides: TGCGCCAGCATGGCAGGCCGTTCCTACGAGCAGTACTTC.

V and J are TRBV19 and TRBJ2-6; 10 nucleotides match TRBD1. The germline CDR1 and CDR2 sequences are LNHDA and SQIVND (reference sequence). The V segment lost 5 bases and the J segment 11 bases; nucleotides outside the gene matches: 3. This CDR3 region has 13 residues. This chain's CDR3 is CASSETGGDVLTF. CDR3 bases: TGTGCCAGTAGTGAGACAGGGGGCGACGTCCTGACTTTC.

This clonotype was picked up many times. The chain recombines TRBV19 with TRBJ1-5, with unresolved D. Between the trimmed V and J ends, which lost 5 bases and 6 bases, there was a span of 11 bases. Germline V CDR1 and CDR2: LNHDA, SQIVND (reference sequence). The CDR3 totals 13 residues. This CDR3 reads CASSATLAQPQHF. For the CDR3, the DNA is TGTGCCAGTAGTGCCACACTCGCTCAGCCCCAGCATTTT.

The CDR3 DNA follows: TGTGCCAGCAGCTTAGACAGAGTGGCCTACGAGCAGTACTTC. Residues: CASSLDRVAYEQYF. The chain couples TRBV7-8 to TRBJ2-7, with no clear D. CDR1 is SGHVS and CDR2 is FQNEAQ in the germline V gene. Trimming took 1 base from V and 2 from J, leaving 9 bases between them. The CDR3 spans 14 residues.

This clonotype was observed a few times. DNA of the CDR3: TGTGCCAGCAGCTCAAGGACAGGGAACACCATATATTTT. This codes for CASSSRTGNTIYF. This chain connects TRBV7-9 to TRBJ1-3; TRBD1 aligns across 8 bases. In germline, CDR1 is SEHNR, CDR2 FQNEAQ (reference sequence). This CDR3 contains 13 residues. Trimming at V came to 4 bases and at J to 7 bases, leaving 3 bases not matched to a gene.

The chain links TRBV15 to TRBJ2-6; D is perhaps TRBD1 or TRBD2 (5 bases each). The CDR3 covers 14 residues. The V gene lost 3 bases and the J gene lost 4 bases, with 7 bases spanning the gap. From germline, CDR1 is LNHNV and CDR2 YYDKDF (reference sequence). CDR3 coding DNA: TGTGCCACCAGCAGCGAGGGGGGGGCCAACGTCCTGACTTTC. Translation: CATSSEGGANVLTF.

Only one count was recorded for this clonotype. CDR3 in DNA: TGCAGCTTAGTGGGGGGAGATGACTATGGCTACACCTTC. It codes for CSLVGGDDYGYTF. V usage is TRBV29-1 and J usage is TRBJ1-2, with D tentatively TRBD1 (5 bases). This CDR3 has 13 amino acids. Trimming cost V 8 bases and J 3 bases, with 16 bases left between them. From germline, CDR1 is SQVTM and CDR2 ANQGSEA.

The V gene is TRBV2, the J gene TRBJ2-7, with 11 bases lining up with TRBD2. The CDR3 covers 14 residues. Germline lookup yields CDR1 SNHLY and CDR2 FYNNEI. The CDR3 region is CATPGTSGSYEQYF. The CDR3 nucleotides read TGTGCTACGCCCGGGACTAGCGGATCCTACGAGCAGTACTTC.

This chain joins TRBV7-2 and TRBJ1-2; D is undetermined. V lost 0 bases, J lost 0 bases, and 11 bases lay in between. The CDR3 consists of 16 residues. Per the germline V gene, CDR1 is SGHTA and CDR2 is FQGNSA. The CDR3 region has the DNA TGTGCCAGCAGCTTAGCGATCTCTACGTCTAACTATGGCTACACCTTC. Protein product: CASSLAISTSNYGYTF.

This clonotype has just a few counts. This chain joins TRBV2 and TRBJ1-1; D may be TRBD1 (6 bases). Trimming took off 5 bases at V and 5 bases at J, with 15 bases between the two ends. The length of the CDR3 is 14 residues. Germline assignment: CDR1 SNHLY and CDR2 FYNNEI. The CDR3 DNA reads as TGTGCCAGCAGTAGCCCGGGGGCTGGAACTGAAGCTTTCTTT. Translating gives CASSSPGAGTEAFF. Full variable domain (rest looked up from reference TRBV2 and TRBJ1-1): EPEVTQTPSHQVTQMGQEVILRCVPISNHLYFYWYRQILGQKVEFLVSFYNNEISEKSEIFDDQFSVERPDGSNFTLKIRSTKLEDSAMYFCASSSPGAGTEAFFGQGTRLTVV.

This clonotype has ten or more counts. The gene calls are TRBV24-1 and TRBJ1-1, with D maybe TRBD1 (6 bases). The germline V gene has CDR1 KGHDR and CDR2 SFDVKD. This CDR3 contains 12 residues. Trimming removed 7 bases from V and 3 bases from J, with 8 bases in between. CDR3 amino acids: CATSPGDTEAFF. The CDR3 DNA follows: TGTGCCACCAGCCCAGGGGACACTGAAGCTTTCTTT.